What follows is one TCR beta chain and its context. The data originate from a study of cytomegalovirus exposure and HLA in healthy donors. The germline gives CDR1 MDHEN, CDR2 SYDVKM. CDR3 length: 14 residues. Profiled with immunoSEQ multiplex PCR; TCRdb holds only in-frame clones, not every one. The repertoire holds some 170,000 clones, with around nine tenths as singletons. The rearrangement links TRBV28 to TRBJ2-5, with TRBD1 matching over 7 bases. The sequence came from a man aged 18 to 30 in good health and CMV-seropositive. Sequencing was carried out using PBMCs. Here the CDR3 reads CASLTGTVKGTQYF. The CDR3 bases are TGTGCAAGCTTGACCGGGACAGTAAAGGGGACCCAGTACTTC.